Below are 14 T cell receptor beta chains sequenced from a single sample in a study of tissue T cells after allogeneic stem cell transplantation. Assay used: immunoSEQ multiplex PCR; TCRdb lists only in-frame clones, some missing. Of around 7,000 clones in the sample, 45% to 65% are singletons; the top ten hold around 10%. Time point indicated: mouse harvest day 7 after allogeneic transplant. Mouse grafts combined 10^7 T-cell-depleted bone marrow cells with 10^6 splenic CD5+ T cells. The sequenced material came from lymph node tissue. These receptors were obtained from a female BALB/c mouse given C57BL/6 T cells with graft-versus-host disease after an allogeneic hematopoietic cell transplant.

Comments on this clone: Gene and germline names: mouse. The CDR3 reads CASSFRGSQNTLYF. The CDR3 DNA, read in part, is TGTGCCAGCAGCTTCAGGGGTAGTCAAAACACCTTGTAC. The chain links TRBV3 to TRBJ2-4; D is possibly TRBD1 (6 bases). The read stops 1 residue short of the end of the CDR3; the missing end is completed from the germline J gene. The CDR3 has 14 amino acids. V dropped 3 bases and J dropped 0 bases, with 7 bases sitting between them. The germline CDR1 and CDR2 sequences are SNHLY and FYNGKV (reference sequence).

Note on this clone: Genes here carry mouse names. The missing CDR3 end, 1 residue past where the read stops, is filled in from the germline J gene. The chain recombines TRBV3 with TRBJ2-2, with TRBD1 as a possible D gene (5 bases). This CDR3 is built from 14 residues. Germline CDR1 and CDR2: SNHLY and FYNGKV (reference sequence). V was clipped by 4 bases and J by 2 bases, with 8 bases between them. CDR3 DNA (partial): TGTGCCAGCAGCTCCGAGGGGAACACCGGGCAGCTCTAC. Protein sequence: CASSSEGNTGQLY. In full, the CDR3 reads CASSSEGNTGQLYF.

For this clone: The junction departs from the called germline gene at one end, perhaps through a read error. Gene labels here are mouse ones. The CDR3 end falls 1 residue outside the read, so it is completed with the germline J gene. The chain couples TRBV19 to TRBJ2-1; D perhaps matches TRBD2 (6 bases). Germline CDR1 FNHDT, CDR2 SITEND (reference sequence). The CDR3 runs to 15 residues. The CDR3 protein is CASGMTLGRAAEQFF. The sequenced CDR3 bases are TGTGCCAGCGGTATGACCCTGGGGAGGGCAGCTGAGCAGTTC.

About this clone: Gene names and germline match the mouse. The read falls 1 residue short of the CDR3 end, and the missing part is taken from the germline J gene. The J gene is TRBJ2-4, the V gene TRBV3, with a possible D match to TRBD2 (6 bases). CDR3 length equals 13 residues. V lost 5 bases to trimming and J lost 1 base, with 7 bases between them. Germline CDR1 is SNHLY and CDR2 is FYNGKV (reference sequence). CDR3 region: CASSRTGQNTLYF. CDR3 DNA (partial): TGTGCCAGCAGCCGGACTGGTCAAAACACCTTGTAC. Looking up the rest from reference TRBV3 and TRBJ2-4 gives the full variable domain: GPKVLQIPSHQIIDMGQMVTLNCDPVSNHLYFYWYKQILGQQMEFLVNFYNGKVMEKSKLFKDQFSVERPDGSYFTLKIQPTALEDSAVYFCASSRTGQNTLYFGAGTRLSVL.

Only a few counts were recorded for this clone. Gene names and germline match the mouse. From the germline J gene comes the end of the CDR3, since the read stops 1 residue before it. The V and J genes are TRBV1 and TRBJ2-1, with 14 bases lining up with TRBD2. The CDR3 extends over 16 amino acids. Germline-derived CDR1 and CDR2 are NSQYPW and LRSPGD (reference sequence). V trimming: 4 bases; J trimming: 6 bases; junction bases outside the gene matches: 5. The sequenced CDR3 bases are TGCACCTGCAGTGGGGGGACTGGGGGGGCGCGTGCTGAGCAGTTC. This codes for CTCSGGTGGARAEQF. The entire CDR3 protein reads CTCSGGTGGARAEQFF.

Comments on this clone: Gene names refer to mouse genes. The read is 1 residue too short to cover the CDR3 end, so that end is filled in from the germline J gene. The V call is TRBV31, the J call TRBJ1-4; D might be TRBD1 (6 bases). The CDR3 loop spans 14 amino acids. Germline CDR1 GKSSPN, CDR2 SITVG. Trimming stripped 5 bases from V and 5 bases from J, with 15 bases between. The sequenced CDR3 bases are TGTGCCTGGGGGGGGGCGAGAAGGAACGAAAGATTATTT. It encodes CAWGGARRNERLF. The CDR3 as a whole reads CAWGGARRNERLFF.

Concerning this clone: Germline and genes: mouse. The CDR3 end falls 1 residue outside the read, so it is completed with the germline J gene. J is TRBJ1-5 and V is TRBV26; 7 bases line up with TRBD1. V shed 3 bases and J 5 bases; nucleotides not matched to a gene: 1. The length of the CDR3 is 13 residues. The germline CDR1 and CDR2 sequences are KGHPV and FQNQEV (reference sequence). CDR3 DNA, as far as it was read: TGTGCCAGCAGTCTTACAGGGGACCAGGCTCCGCTT. It yields the protein CASSLTGDQAPL. In full, the CDR3 is CASSLTGDQAPLF.

Points on this clone: Mouse germline and gene names are used. The CDR3 end lies 1 residue beyond the end of the read and is filled in from the germline J gene. The chain has TRBV26 and TRBJ2-4; D gene ambiguous. Germline CDR1 and CDR2: KGHPV and FQNQEV (reference sequence). The CDR3 is 14 amino acids. V was pared by 2 bases and J by 0 bases, with 6 bases between. The CDR3 here is CASSLTTSQNTLYF. CDR3 DNA, as far as it was read: TGTGCCAGCAGTCTGACCACTAGTCAAAACACCTTGTAC.

This clone has more than one count but fewer than ten. Mouse names are used for the genes. The CDR3 end is not reached by the read, which stops 1 residue before it; the germline J gene fills it in. The chain carries TRBV13-1 and TRBJ2-5; D possibly corresponds to TRBD1 (6 bases). Trimming left V 0 bases short and J 1 base short, with 6 bases between. Germline CDR1 and CDR2: NSHNY and SYGAGN. This CDR3 has 14 residues. The covered CDR3 bases are TGTGCCAGCAGTGATGAGGGGGACCAAGACACCCAGTAC. As protein: CASSDEGDQDTQY. The entire CDR3 sequence reads CASSDEGDQDTQYF.

As to this clone: Gene names refer to mouse genes. Read data end 1 residue before the CDR3 end; the end is taken from the germline J gene. The V and J genes are TRBV19 and TRBJ2-5, with 9 bases lining up with TRBD2. V trimming: 1 base; J trimming: 2 bases; junction bases outside the gene matches: 2. The V gene's germline CDR1 is FNHDT and CDR2 SITEND (reference sequence). The CDR3 covers 15 residues. The sequenced CDR3 bases are TGTGCCAGCAGTATACTGGGGGGGGTCCAAGACACCCAGTAC. Protein product: CASSILGGVQDTQY. From start to end, the CDR3 is CASSILGGVQDTQYF.

This clone occurred a few times. The gene names given are mouse names. The sequence runs out 1 residue before the end of the CDR3; the remainder is reconstructed from the germline J gene. The V and J genes are TRBV26 and TRBJ1-3; 9 bases align to TRBD1. V trimming: 3 bases; J trimming: 0 bases; junction bases outside the gene matches: 3. CDR3 length equals 16 residues. The germline CDR1 and CDR2 sequences are KGHPV and FQNQEV (reference sequence). The part of the CDR3 DNA that was read is TGTGCCAGCAGTCTACAGGGGGCCGGTTCTGGAAATACGCTCTAT. Its translation: CASSLQGAGSGNTLY. The complete CDR3 sequence is CASSLQGAGSGNTLYF.

On this clone: Here the gene names and germline are mouse. The read stops 1 residue short of the end of the CDR3; the missing end is completed from the germline J gene. The rearrangement joins TRBV26 to TRBJ1-1; no clear D gene. Per the germline V gene, CDR1 is KGHPV and CDR2 is FQNQEV (reference sequence). This CDR3 spans 13 amino acids. Deletions cut 4 bases from V and 1 base from J, with 7 bases between. CDR3 loop: CASSRTGNTEVFF. The sequenced CDR3 bases are TGTGCCAGCAGTCGCACGGGAAACACAGAAGTCTTC.

Turning to this clone: Gene names are the mouse ones. The read stops 1 residue short of the end of the CDR3; the missing end is completed from the germline J gene. The J gene is TRBJ1-4, the V gene TRBV2; 9 nucleotides match TRBD1. CDR3 length: 16 residues. After removal of 0 bases from V and 3 bases from J, the junction contained 2 bases not matched to a gene. Germline V lookup: CDR1 LGHNA, CDR2 YSYQKL. CDR3 DNA (partial): TGTGCCAGCAGCCAAGAGGGGACAGGGCCCAACGAAAGATTATTT. Translated: CASSQEGTGPNERLF. The full CDR3 reads CASSQEGTGPNERLFF.

This clone was seen a handful of times. Gene names denote mouse genes. The read finishes 1 residue shy of the CDR3 end, and the germline J gene is used to complete it. The chain carries TRBV13-2 and TRBJ2-4; perhaps TRBD1 as D (7 bases). CDR1 is NNHNN, CDR2 SYGAGS, per germline (reference sequence). V was clipped by 5 bases and J by 3 bases, with 19 bases between them. The CDR3 is 16 residues long. CDR3 bases read: TGTGCCAGCGGGGGATTGAAGGGGGCAGGACAAAACACCTTGTAC. Translating gives CASGGLKGAGQNTLY. The whole CDR3 sequence is CASGGLKGAGQNTLYF.